These 12 T cell receptor beta chains were sequenced from one sample in a study of response to subunit inactivated influenza vaccine. TCRdb ran MiXCR on the RT-PCR reads and lists one entry per CDR3 protein. This table holds about 180,000 distinct CDR3 sequences, about a tenth found once. This sample comprised non-naive T cells sorted from PBMCs, obtained on the day of vaccination. These TCRs come from a man over 45 who received an inactivated influenza vaccine.

This clonotype came up a few times. The V and J genes are TRBV30 and TRBJ1-1; TRBD1 is a possible D gene (5 bases). Germline CDR1 and CDR2: GTSNPN and SVGIG (reference sequence). The ends were cut back, 7 bases at V and 1 base at J, with 10 bases in the middle. The CDR3 sequence is 12 residues long. CDR3 sequence (DNA): TGTGCCTCCTCAGACAGGAACACTGAAGCTTTCTTT. Amino acids: CASSDRNTEAFF.

This clonotype was seen at least ten times. In nucleotides, the CDR3 is TGCGCCAGCAGCTTGGCCGGGATCCGCTCTGGAAACACCATATATTTT. It is translated as CASSLAGIRSGNTIYF. V gene TRBV5-1 combines with J gene TRBJ1-3, with no clear D. CDR1 is SGHRS, CDR2 YFSETQ, per germline. V was pared by 0 bases and J by 0 bases, with 10 bases between. The CDR3 runs 16 residues.

This clonotype was recorded a few times. This chain joins TRBV27 and TRBJ2-2, with 12 bases that match TRBD2. Germline trimming cut 6 bases from V and 1 base from J; bases unmatched to any gene: 6. Germline values: CDR1 MNHEY, CDR2 SMNVEV (reference sequence). This CDR3 has 17 amino acids. The CDR3, as DNA: TGTGCCAGCAGCCCACTAGCGGGGGGCCAGAACACCGGGGAGCTGTTTTTT. Protein: CASSPLAGGQNTGELFF.

This clonotype was observed a handful of times. This sequence joins TRBV6-1 and TRBJ2-2, with a tentative D call TRBD2 (5 bases). The CDR3 covers 15 residues. Trimming pared 4 bases from V and 0 bases from J, leaving 9 bases between. Looked up from germline, CDR1 is MNHNS and CDR2 is SASEGT. The CDR3 sequence: CASSGLRANTGELFF. The CDR3 DNA is TGTGCCAGCAGTGGACTGAGGGCGAACACCGGGGAGCTGTTTTTT.

At least ten counts were recorded for this clonotype. J is TRBJ2-7 and V is TRBV5-6; 7 nucleotides agree with TRBD1. Germline values: CDR1 SGHDT, CDR2 YYEEEE. This CDR3 region has 13 residues. V gave up 5 bases and J gave up 4 bases; unmatched junction bases: 6. The CDR3 sequence: CASSPRGLYEQYF. The CDR3 DNA follows: TGTGCCAGCAGTCCGAGGGGGCTATACGAGCAGTACTTC.

This clonotype was counted ten times or more. DNA for the CDR3: TGTGCCAGCAGTCGAGGGGACCCGCGCAATCAGCCCCAGCATTTT. Its translation: CASSRGDPRNQPQHF. This chain links TRBV7-9 with TRBJ1-5; a possible D gene is TRBD1 (5 bases). The CDR3 consists of 15 residues. CDR1 and CDR2 (germline): SEHNR, FQNEAQ (reference sequence). Trimming took 6 bases from V and 2 from J, leaving 14 bases between them.

In its sample, this clonotype was seen a few times. J is TRBJ2-7 and V is TRBV15; 11 nucleotides match TRBD2. The trim removed 6 bases at V and 2 bases at J, leaving 6 bases unmatched. Looked up from germline, CDR1 is LNHNV and CDR2 is YYDKDF (reference sequence). CDR3 length: 15 residues. This CDR3 reads CATSPGTSGPYEQYF. The CDR3 DNA reads TGTGCCACCAGTCCCGGGACTAGCGGCCCCTACGAGCAGTACTTC.

This clonotype occurred many times. This chain uses TRBV5-1 with TRBJ1-1; the D is unclear. This CDR3 is 15 amino acids long. The V end lost 0 bases, the J end lost 2 bases, and 11 bases lay between the germline ends. Germline CDR1 and CDR2: SGHRS and YFSETQ. The DNA for the CDR3 is TGCGCCAGCAGCTTGGCGGCAGAAGTAAACACTGAAGCTTTCTTT. It yields the protein CASSLAAEVNTEAFF.

This chain connects TRBV3-1 to TRBJ2-4; either TRBD1 or TRBD2 may supply D (5 bases each). This CDR3 comprises 15 residues. Germline CDR1 is LGHDT and CDR2 is YNNKEL (reference sequence). The V and J ends lost 4 bases and 5 bases respectively, with 15 bases between them. This chain's CDR3 is CASSRRGVNENIQYF. CDR3 coding DNA: TGTGCCAGCAGCCGCAGAGGGGTGAACGAAAACATTCAGTACTTC.

This rearrangement joins TRBV6-2 or TRBV6-3 to TRBJ2-3; 7 nucleotides align to TRBD2. The germline V gene encodes CDR1 MNHEY and CDR2 SVGEGT. The CDR3 is 16 amino acids. V lost 5 bases and J lost 0; bases outside the gene matches: 8. The CDR3 sequence is CASSDPSGGSTDTQYF. CDR3 nucleotides: TGTGCCAGCAGTGATCCATCCGGGGGGAGCACAGATACGCAGTATTTT.

This chain uses TRBV20-1 with TRBJ2-1, with a possible D match to TRBD2 (6 bases). The CDR3 runs to 15 residues. The germline CDR1 and CDR2 sequences are DFQATT and SNEGSKA (reference sequence). Trimming cost V 2 bases and J 3 bases, with 14 bases left between them. The CDR3 bases are TGCAGTGCTAGATTCGGCGGGGCAAACTACAATGAGCAGTTCTTC. Translated: CSARFGGANYNEQFF.

This clonotype was observed at least ten times. This chain uses TRBV5-6 with TRBJ2-3; D may match TRBD1 or TRBD2 (5 bases each). The CDR3 runs to 12 residues. Trimming took 4 bases from V and 4 from J, leaving 7 bases between them. The germline V gene has CDR1 SGHDT and CDR2 YYEEEE. The CDR3 DNA reads TGTGCCAGCAGCCGAGGGGCAGATACGCAGTATTTT. This gives the protein CASSRGADTQYF.